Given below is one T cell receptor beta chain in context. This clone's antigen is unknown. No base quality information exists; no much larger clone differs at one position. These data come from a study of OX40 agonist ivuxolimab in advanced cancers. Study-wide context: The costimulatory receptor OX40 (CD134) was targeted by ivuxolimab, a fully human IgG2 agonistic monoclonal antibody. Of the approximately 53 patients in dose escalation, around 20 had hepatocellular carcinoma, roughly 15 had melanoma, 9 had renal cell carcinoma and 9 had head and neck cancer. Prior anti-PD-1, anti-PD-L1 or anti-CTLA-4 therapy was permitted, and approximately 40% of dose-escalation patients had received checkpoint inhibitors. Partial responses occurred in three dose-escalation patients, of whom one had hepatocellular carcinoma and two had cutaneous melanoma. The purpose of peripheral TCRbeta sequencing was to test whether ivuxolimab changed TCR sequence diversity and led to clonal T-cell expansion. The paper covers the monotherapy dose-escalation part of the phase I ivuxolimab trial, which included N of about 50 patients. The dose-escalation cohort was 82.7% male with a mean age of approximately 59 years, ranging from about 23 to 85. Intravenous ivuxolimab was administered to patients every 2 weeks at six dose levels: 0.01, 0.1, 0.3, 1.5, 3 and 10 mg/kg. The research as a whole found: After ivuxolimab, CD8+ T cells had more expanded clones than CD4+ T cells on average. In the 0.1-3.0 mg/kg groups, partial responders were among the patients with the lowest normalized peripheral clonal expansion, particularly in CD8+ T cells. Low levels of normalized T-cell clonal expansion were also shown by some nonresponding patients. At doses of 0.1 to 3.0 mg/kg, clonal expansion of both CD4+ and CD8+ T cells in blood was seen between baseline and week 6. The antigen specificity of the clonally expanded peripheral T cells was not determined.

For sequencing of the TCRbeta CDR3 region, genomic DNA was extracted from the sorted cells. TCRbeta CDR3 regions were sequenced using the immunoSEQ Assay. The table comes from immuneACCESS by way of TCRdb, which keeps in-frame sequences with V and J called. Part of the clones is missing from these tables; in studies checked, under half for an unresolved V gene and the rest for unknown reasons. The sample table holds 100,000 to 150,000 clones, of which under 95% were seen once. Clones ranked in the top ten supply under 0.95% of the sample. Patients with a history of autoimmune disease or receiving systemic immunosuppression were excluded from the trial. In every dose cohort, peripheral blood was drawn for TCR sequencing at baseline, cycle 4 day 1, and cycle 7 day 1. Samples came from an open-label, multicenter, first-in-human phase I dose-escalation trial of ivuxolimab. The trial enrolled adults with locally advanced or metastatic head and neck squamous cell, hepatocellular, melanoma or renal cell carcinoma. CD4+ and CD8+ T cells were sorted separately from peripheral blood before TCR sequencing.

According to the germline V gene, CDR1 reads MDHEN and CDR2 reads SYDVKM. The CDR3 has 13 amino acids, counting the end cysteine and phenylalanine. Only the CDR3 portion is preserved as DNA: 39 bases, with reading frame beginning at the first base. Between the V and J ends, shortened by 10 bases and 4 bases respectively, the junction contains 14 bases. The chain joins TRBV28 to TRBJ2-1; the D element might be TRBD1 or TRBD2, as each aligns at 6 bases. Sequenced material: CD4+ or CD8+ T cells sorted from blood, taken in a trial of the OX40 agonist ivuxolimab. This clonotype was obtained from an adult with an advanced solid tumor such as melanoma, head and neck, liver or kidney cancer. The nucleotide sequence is TGTGCCACTAGGGGGGCGGGATACAATGAGCAGTTCTTC. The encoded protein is CATRGAGYNEQFF.